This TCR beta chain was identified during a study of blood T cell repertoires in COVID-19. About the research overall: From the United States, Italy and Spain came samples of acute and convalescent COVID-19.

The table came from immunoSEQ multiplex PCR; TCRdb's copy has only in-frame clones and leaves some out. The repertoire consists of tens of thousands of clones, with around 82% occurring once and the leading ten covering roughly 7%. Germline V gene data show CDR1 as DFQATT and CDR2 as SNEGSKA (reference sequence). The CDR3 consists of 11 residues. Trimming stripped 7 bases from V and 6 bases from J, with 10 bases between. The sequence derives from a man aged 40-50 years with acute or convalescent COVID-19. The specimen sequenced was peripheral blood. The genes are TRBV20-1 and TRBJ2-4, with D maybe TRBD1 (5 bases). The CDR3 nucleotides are TGCAGTGTAAAGGGGTTAAACATTCAGTACTTC. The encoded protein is CSVKGLNIQYF.